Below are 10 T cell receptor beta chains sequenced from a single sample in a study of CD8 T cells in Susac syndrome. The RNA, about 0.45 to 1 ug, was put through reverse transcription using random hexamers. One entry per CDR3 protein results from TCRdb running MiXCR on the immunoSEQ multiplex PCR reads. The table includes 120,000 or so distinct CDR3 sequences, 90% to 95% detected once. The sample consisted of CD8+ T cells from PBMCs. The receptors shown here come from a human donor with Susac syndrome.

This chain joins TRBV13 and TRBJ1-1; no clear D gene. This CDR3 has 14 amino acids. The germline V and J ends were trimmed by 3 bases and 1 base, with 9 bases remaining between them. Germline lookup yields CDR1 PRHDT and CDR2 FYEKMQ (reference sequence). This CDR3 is CASSFFGQNTEAFF. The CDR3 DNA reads TGTGCCAGCAGCTTTTTTGGTCAGAACACTGAAGCTTTCTTT. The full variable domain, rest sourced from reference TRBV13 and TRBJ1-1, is AAGVIQSPRHLIKEKRETATLKCYPIPRHDTVYWYQQGPGQDPQFLISFYEKMQSDKGSIPDRFSAQQFSDYHSELNMSSLELGDSALYFCASSFFGQNTEAFFGQGTRLTVV.

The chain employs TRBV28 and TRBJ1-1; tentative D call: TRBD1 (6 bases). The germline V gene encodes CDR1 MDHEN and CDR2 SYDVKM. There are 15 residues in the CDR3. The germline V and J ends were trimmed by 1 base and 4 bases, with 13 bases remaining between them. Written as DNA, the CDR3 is TGTGCCAGCAGTTTATCGATTACAGGGAGCACTGAAGCTTTCTTT. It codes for CASSLSITGSTEAFF.

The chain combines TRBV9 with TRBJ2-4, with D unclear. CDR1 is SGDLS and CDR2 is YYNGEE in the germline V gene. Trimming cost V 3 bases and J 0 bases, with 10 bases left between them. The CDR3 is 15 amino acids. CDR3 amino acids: CASSADGLAKNIQYF. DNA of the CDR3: TGTGCCAGCAGCGCCGACGGGTTAGCCAAAAACATTCAGTACTTC.

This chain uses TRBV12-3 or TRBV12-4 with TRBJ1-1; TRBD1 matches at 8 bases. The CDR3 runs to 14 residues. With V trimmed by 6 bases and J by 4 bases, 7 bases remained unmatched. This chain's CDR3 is CASRRTGRGTEAFF. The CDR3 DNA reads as TGTGCCAGCAGACGGACAGGGAGGGGCACTGAAGCTTTCTTT.

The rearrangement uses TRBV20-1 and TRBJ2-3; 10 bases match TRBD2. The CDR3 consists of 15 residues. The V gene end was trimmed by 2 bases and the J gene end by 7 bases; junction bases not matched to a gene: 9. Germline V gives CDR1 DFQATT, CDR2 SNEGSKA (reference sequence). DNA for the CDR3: TGCAGTGCTAGAAGTTTCGAGCGGGAGGGTTATACGCAGTATTTT. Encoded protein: CSARSFEREGYTQYF.

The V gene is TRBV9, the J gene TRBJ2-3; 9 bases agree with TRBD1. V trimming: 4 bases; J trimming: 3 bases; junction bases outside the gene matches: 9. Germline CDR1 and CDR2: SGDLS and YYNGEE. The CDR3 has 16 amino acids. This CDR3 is CASSPAGQGWTDTQYF. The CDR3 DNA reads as TGTGCCAGCAGCCCTGCCGGACAGGGGTGGACAGATACGCAGTATTTT.

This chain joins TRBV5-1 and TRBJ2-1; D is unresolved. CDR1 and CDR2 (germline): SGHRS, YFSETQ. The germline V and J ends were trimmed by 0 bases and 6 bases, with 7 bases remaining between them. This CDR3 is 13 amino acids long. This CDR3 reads CASSLEQANEQFF. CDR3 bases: TGCGCCAGCAGCTTGGAGCAGGCCAATGAGCAGTTCTTC.

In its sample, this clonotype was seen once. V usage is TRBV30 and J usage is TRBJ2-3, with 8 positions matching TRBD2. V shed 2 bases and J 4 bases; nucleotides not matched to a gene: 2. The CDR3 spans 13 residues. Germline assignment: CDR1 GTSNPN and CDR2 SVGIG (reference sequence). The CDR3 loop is CAWSSGSPDTQYF. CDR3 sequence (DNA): TGTGCCTGGAGTAGCGGGAGTCCAGATACGCAGTATTTT.

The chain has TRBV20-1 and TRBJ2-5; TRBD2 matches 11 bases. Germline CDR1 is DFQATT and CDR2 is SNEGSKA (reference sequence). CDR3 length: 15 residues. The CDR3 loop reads CSGQAGTSGSETQYF. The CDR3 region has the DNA TGCAGCGGACAGGCAGGCACTAGCGGGAGTGAGACCCAGTACTTC.

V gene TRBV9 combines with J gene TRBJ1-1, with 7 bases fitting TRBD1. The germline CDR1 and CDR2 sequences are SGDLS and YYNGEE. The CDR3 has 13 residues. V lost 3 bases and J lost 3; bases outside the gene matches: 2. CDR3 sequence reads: CASSAGGYTEAFF. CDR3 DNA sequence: TGTGCCAGCAGCGCAGGGGGGTACACTGAAGCTTTCTTT. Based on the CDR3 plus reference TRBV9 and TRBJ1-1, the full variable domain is DSGVTQTPKHLITATGQRVTLRCSPRSGDLSVYWYQQSLDQGLQFLIQYYNGEERAKGNILERFSAQQFPDLHSELNLSSLELGDSALYFCASSAGGYTEAFFGQGTRLTVV.